What follows are 7 T cell receptor beta chains derived from one specimen sequenced in a study of radiotherapy plus CTLA-4 blockade in lung cancer (dated by TCRdb to 2016 to 2018). Libraries were made using the immunoSEQ multiplex PCR assay. TCRdb mirrors the immuneACCESS table, restricted to in-frame sequences. Some clones are absent from its copies; in checked studies, under half trace to an unresolved V gene, and the reason for the others is unknown. The sample table lists nearly 95,000 clones, around 80% of them with a count of one. Over 20% of the sample rests with the top ten. The sequencing used peripheral blood, collected from a patient treated with radiotherapy plus ipilimumab. These receptors were obtained from a human donor with non-small cell lung cancer that progressed on radiotherapy plus ipilimumab.

This clone has only one observation. CDR3 sequence (DNA): TGTGCCACCAGCATCGGGACAGGGGCTCTCCGCGCCAAAAACATTCAGTACTTC. The encoded protein is CATSIGTGALRAKNIQYF. The chain carries TRBV15 and TRBJ2-4, with TRBD1 matching over 10 bases. After removal of 4 bases from V and 1 base from J, the junction contained 10 bases not matched to a gene. Germline values: CDR1 LNHNV, CDR2 YYDKDF (reference sequence). The CDR3 is 18 residues long.

The CDR3 DNA sequence: TGTGCCAGCAGTTTTCCTGCGGGAGAAAAACTGTTTTTT. Its translation: CASSFPAGEKLFF. The rearrangement links TRBV28 to TRBJ1-4; D unclear. The germline CDR1 and CDR2 sequences are MDHEN and SYDVKM. The CDR3 loop spans 13 amino acids. The ends were cut back, 3 bases at V and 8 bases at J, with 10 bases in the middle.

This chain links TRBV11-3 with TRBJ2-3; tentatively, D is TRBD1 or TRBD2 (6 bases each). Per the germline V gene, CDR1 is SGHNT and CDR2 is YENEEA. V lost 0 bases and J 4 bases, leaving 17 bases between the germline ends. The CDR3 contains 17 residues. DNA of the CDR3: TGTGCCAGCAGCTTAGATGCCCACGGGGGCGGGTCAGATACGCAGTATTTT. It yields the protein CASSLDAHGGGSDTQYF. The whole variable domain, filled in from reference TRBV11-3 and TRBJ2-3, reads EAGVVQSPRYKIIEKKQPVAFWCNPISGHNTLYWYLQNLGQGPELLIRYENEEAVDDSQLPKDRFSAERLKGVDSTLKIQPAELGDSAVYLCASSLDAHGGGSDTQYFGPGTRLTVL.

There are a few counts of this clone. The V call is TRBV4-1, the J call TRBJ1-2; 8 bases fit TRBD1. V gave up 1 base and J gave up 4 bases; unmatched junction bases: 11. Germline loops: CDR1 MGHRA, CDR2 YSYEKL. The CDR3 runs 17 residues. The CDR3: CASSQGGSGQGLYGYTF. The CDR3 bases are TGCGCCAGCAGCCAAGGGGGTTCAGGACAGGGCCTCTATGGCTACACCTTC.

V and J are TRBV29-1 and TRBJ2-3; 9 bases match TRBD2. The CDR3 totals 15 residues. Trimming cost V 4 bases and J 1 base; bases outside gene matches: 6. CDR1 and CDR2 from the germline V gene are SQVTM and ANQGSEA. For the CDR3, the DNA is TGCAGCGTTGGATATAGCGGGGGACGCACAGATACGCAGTATTTT. This encodes CSVGYSGGRTDTQYF.

The V call is TRBV6-5, the J call TRBJ1-1, with D tentatively TRBD1 (5 bases). The CDR3 contains 12 residues. Trimming took 6 bases from V and 8 from J, leaving 13 bases between them. Germline CDR1 MNHEY, CDR2 SVGAGI. In DNA, the CDR3 is TGTGCCAGCAGCAGAAGGCGGGGGGAAGCTTTCTTT. This encodes CASSRRRGEAFF.

The V gene is TRBV19, the J gene TRBJ2-7; tentatively, D is TRBD2 (8 bases). This CDR3 has 14 residues. The germline gives CDR1 LNHDA, CDR2 SQIVND (reference sequence). V was cut by 5 bases and J by 3 bases, with 14 bases left in between. The CDR3 DNA sequence: TGTGCCAGTAGTCGGGGGGGGGACAGCTACGAGCAGTACTTC. Its protein is CASSRGGDSYEQYF. Full variable domain (outside the CDR3, taken from reference TRBV19 and TRBJ2-7): DGGITQSPKYLFRKEGQNVTLSCEQNLNHDAMYWYRQDPGQGLRLIYYSQIVNDFQKGDIAEGYSVSREKKESFPLTVTSAQKNPTAFYLCASSRGGDSYEQYFGPGTRLTVT.